This TCR beta chain was sequenced for a study of T cell responses to AZD1222 COVID-19 vaccine. Germline trimming cut 7 bases from V and 0 bases from J; bases unmatched to any gene: 11. The CDR3 spans 17 residues. Germline V CDR1 and CDR2: MGHRA, YSYEKL. This clone was observed once. TCRdb's table, derived via immunoSEQ multiplex PCR, lists solely in-frame clones and lacks some. In the table there are about 150,000 clones, 90% to 95% of which are singletons. This clonotype was obtained from an adult who received the AZD1222 COVID-19 vaccine. The source material was peripheral blood, sampled 28 days after the second AZD1222 dose. The chain joins TRBV4-1 to TRBJ2-2, with 7 nucleotides matching TRBD1. The CDR3 nucleotides are TGCGCCAGCAACCTCTCCCCGGGACAGACGAACACCGGGGAGCTGTTTTTT. It is translated as CASNLSPGQTNTGELFF.